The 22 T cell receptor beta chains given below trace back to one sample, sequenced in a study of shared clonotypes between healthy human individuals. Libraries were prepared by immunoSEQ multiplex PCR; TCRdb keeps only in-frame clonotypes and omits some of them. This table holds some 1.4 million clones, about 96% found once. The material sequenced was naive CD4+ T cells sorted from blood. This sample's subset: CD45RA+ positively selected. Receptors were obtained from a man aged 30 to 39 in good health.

CDR3: CASSLGVGIGRRTEAFF. CDR3 DNA: TGTGCCAGCAGCTTAGGTGTGGGGATAGGTAGGAGGACTGAAGCTTTCTTT. The chain joins TRBV11-2 to TRBJ1-1; D is unresolved. The CDR3 covers 17 residues. Trimming took off 1 base at V and 5 bases at J, with 20 bases between the two ends. The germline V gene encodes CDR1 SGHAT and CDR2 FQNNGV.

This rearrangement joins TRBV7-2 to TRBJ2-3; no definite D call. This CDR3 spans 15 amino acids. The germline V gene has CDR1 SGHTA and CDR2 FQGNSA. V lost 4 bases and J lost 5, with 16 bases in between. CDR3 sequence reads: CASSSRRFTGDTQYF. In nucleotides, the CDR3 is TGTGCCAGCAGCTCCCGTCGGTTCACTGGAGATACGCAGTATTTT.

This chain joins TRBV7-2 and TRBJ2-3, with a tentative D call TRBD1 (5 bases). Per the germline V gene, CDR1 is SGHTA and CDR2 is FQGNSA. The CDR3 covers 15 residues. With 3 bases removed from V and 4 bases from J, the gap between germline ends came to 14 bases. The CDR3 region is CASSFLGPRADTQYF. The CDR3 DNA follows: TGTGCCAGCAGCTTTTTAGGCCCCAGGGCAGATACGCAGTATTTT.

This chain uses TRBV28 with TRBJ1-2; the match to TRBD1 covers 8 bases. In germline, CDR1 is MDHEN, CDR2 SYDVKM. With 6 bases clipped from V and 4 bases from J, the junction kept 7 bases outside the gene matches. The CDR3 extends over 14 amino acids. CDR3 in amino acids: CASSRGQGPYGYTF. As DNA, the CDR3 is TGTGCCAGCAGCCGCGGACAGGGTCCCTATGGCTACACCTTC.

The DNA for the CDR3 is TGCGCCAGCAGCCAAGACGGTGGAACGGGAGAGGGCGAGCAGTACTTC. Residues: CASSQDGGTGEGEQYF. The chain is built from TRBV4-3 and TRBJ2-7; possibly TRBD2 for D (6 bases). CDR3 length: 16 amino acids. V was trimmed by 0 bases and J by 6 bases, leaving 18 bases between them. Germline values: CDR1 LGHNA, CDR2 YSLEER.

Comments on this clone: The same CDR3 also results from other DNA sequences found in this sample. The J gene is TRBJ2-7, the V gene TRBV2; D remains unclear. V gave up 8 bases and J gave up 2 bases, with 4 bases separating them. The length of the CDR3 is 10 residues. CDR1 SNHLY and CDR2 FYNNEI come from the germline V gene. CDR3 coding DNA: TGTGCCAGCTCGACCTACGAGCAGTACTTC. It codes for CASSTYEQYF.

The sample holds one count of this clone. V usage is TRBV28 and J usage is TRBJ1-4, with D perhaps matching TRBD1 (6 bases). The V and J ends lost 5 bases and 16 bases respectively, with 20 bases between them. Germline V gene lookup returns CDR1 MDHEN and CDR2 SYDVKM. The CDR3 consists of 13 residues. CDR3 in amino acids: CASSPHNTGLRFF. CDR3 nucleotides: TGTGCCAGCAGTCCGCATAATACAGGGCTGCGGTTTTTT.

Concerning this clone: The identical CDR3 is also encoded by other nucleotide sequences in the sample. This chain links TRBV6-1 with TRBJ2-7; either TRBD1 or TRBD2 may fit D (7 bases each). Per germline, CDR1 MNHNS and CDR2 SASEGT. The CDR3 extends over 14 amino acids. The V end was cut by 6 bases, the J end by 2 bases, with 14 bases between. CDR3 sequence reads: CASSSQGGAYEQYF. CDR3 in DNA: TGTGCCAGCAGCTCCCAGGGGGGGGCCTACGAGCAGTACTTC.

CDR3 nucleotides: TGTGCCAGCAGTTTAACCTGGAGCTCCTACGAGCAGTACTTC. Translating gives CASSLTWSSYEQYF. This chain links TRBV28 with TRBJ2-7; D gene uncertain. The CDR3 extends over 14 amino acids. V lost 2 bases, J lost 0 bases, and 8 bases lay in between. The germline V gene encodes CDR1 MDHEN and CDR2 SYDVKM. The whole variable domain, remainder taken from reference TRBV28 and TRBJ2-7, is DVKVTQSSRYLVKRTGEKVFLECVQDMDHENMFWYRQDPGLGLRLIYFSYDVKMKEKGDIPEGYSVSREKKERFSLILESASTNQTSMYLCASSLTWSSYEQYFGPGTRLTVT.

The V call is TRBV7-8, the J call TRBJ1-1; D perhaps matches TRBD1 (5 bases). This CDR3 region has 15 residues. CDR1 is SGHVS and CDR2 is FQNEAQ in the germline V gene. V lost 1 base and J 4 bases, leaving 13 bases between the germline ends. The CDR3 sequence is CASSLGRGVRTEAFF. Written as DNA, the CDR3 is TGTGCCAGCAGCTTAGGTCGGGGGGTGCGCACTGAAGCTTTCTTT. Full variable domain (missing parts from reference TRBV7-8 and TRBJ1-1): GAGVSQSPRYKVAKRGQDVALRCDPISGHVSLFWYQQALGQGPEFLTYFQNEAQLDKSGLPSDRFFAERPEGSVSTLKIQRTQQEDSAVYLCASSLGRGVRTEAFFGQGTRLTVV.

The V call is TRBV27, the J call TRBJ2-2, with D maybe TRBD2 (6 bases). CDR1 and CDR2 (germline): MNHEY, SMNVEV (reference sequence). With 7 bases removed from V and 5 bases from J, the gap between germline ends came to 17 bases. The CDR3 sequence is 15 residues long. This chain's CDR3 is CASMMRGGRTGELFF. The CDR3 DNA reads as TGTGCCAGCATGATGAGGGGAGGAAGGACCGGGGAGCTGTTTTTT.

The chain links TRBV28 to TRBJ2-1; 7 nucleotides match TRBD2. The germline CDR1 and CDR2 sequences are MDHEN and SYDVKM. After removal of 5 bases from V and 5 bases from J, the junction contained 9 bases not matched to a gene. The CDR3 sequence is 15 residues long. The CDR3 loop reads CASSPSGTTHNEQFF. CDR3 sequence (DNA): TGTGCCAGCAGTCCGAGCGGGACTACCCACAATGAGCAGTTCTTC.

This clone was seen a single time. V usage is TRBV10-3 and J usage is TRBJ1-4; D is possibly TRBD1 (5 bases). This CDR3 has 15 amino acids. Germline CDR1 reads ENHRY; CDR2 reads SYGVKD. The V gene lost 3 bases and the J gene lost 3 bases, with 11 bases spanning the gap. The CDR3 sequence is CAISDLGDANEKLFF. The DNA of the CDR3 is TGTGCCATCAGTGATTTGGGGGATGCTAATGAAAAACTGTTTTTT.

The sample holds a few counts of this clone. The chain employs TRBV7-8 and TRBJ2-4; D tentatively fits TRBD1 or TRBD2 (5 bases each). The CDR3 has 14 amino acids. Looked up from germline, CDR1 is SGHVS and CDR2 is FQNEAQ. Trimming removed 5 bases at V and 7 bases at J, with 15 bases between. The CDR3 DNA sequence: TGTGCCAGCAGCCCCGGGCTAGCAGGGAACATTCAGTACTTC. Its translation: CASSPGLAGNIQYF.

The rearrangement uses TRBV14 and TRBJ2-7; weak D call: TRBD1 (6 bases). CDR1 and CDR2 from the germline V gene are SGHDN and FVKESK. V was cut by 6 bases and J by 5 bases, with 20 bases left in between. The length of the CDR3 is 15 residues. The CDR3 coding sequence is TGTGCCAGCAGTCAAATGGGTACAGGGTACCACGAGCAGTACTTC. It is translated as CASSQMGTGYHEQYF.

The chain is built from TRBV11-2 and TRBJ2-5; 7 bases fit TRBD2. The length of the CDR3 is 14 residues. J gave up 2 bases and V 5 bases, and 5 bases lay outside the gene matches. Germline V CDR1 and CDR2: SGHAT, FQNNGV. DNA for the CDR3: TGTGCCAGCAGCCCTTCTAGCGGACAAGAGACCCAGTACTTC. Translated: CASSPSSGQETQYF.

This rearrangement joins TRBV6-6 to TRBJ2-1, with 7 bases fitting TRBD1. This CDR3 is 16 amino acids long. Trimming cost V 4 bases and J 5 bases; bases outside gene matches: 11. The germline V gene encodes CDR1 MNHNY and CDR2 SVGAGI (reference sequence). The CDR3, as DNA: TGTGCCAGCAGTTCCCCGCCCATGACAGGGCACAATGAGCAGTTCTTC. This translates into CASSSPPMTGHNEQFF.

CDR3 sequence: CASSRAESTDTQYF. CDR3 sequence (DNA): TGTGCCAGCAGTCGAGCGGAGAGCACAGATACGCAGTATTTT. The V and J genes are TRBV13 and TRBJ2-3; the D gene is possibly TRBD2 (5 bases). The germline V and J ends were trimmed by 6 bases and 0 bases, with 10 bases remaining between them. The CDR3 has 14 residues. Germline loops: CDR1 PRHDT, CDR2 FYEKMQ (reference sequence).

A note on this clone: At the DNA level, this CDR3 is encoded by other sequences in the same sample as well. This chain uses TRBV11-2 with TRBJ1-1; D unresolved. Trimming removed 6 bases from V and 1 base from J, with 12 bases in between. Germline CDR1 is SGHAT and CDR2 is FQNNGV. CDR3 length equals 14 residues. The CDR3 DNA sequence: TGTGCCAGCAGTCTACCCGGGGAGAACACTGAAGCTTTCTTT. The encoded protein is CASSLPGENTEAFF.

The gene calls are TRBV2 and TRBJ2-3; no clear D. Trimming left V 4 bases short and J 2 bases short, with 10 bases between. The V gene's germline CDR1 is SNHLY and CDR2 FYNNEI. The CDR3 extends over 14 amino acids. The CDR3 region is CASSVLAATDTQYF. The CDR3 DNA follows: TGTGCCAGCAGTGTTTTGGCAGCCACAGATACGCAGTATTTT.

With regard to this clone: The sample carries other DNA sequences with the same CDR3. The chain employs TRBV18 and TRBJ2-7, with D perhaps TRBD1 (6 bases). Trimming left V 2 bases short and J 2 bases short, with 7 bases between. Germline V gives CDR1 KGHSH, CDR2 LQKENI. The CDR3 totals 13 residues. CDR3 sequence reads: CASSPSGAYEQYF. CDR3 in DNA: TGTGCCAGCTCACCATCAGGGGCCTACGAGCAGTACTTC.

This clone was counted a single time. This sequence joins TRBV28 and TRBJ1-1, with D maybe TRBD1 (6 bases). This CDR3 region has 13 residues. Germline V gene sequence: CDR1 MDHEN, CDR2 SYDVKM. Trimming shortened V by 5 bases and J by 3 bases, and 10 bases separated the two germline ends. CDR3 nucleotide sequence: TGTGCCAGCAGTCTTGACAGGTACACTGAAGCTTTCTTT. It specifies CASSLDRYTEAFF.